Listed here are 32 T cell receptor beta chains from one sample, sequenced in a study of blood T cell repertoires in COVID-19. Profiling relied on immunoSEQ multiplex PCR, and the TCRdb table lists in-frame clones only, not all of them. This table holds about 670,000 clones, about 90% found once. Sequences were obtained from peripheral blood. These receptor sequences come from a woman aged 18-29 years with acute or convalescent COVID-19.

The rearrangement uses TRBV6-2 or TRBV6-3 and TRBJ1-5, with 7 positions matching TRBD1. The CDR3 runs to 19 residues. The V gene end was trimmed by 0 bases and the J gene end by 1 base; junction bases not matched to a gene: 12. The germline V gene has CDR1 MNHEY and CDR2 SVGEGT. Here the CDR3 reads CASSYSTGQTGTSNQPQHF. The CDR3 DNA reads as TGTGCCAGCAGTTACTCGACGGGGCAGACAGGGACGAGCAATCAGCCCCAGCATTTT.

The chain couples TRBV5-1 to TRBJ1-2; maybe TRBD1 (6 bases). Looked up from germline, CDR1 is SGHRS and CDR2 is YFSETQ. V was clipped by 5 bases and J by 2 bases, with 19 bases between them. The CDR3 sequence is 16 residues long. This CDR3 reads CASRLLTGLKNYGYTF. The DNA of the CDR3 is TGCGCCAGCAGACTGCTCACAGGGTTGAAAAACTATGGCTACACCTTC.

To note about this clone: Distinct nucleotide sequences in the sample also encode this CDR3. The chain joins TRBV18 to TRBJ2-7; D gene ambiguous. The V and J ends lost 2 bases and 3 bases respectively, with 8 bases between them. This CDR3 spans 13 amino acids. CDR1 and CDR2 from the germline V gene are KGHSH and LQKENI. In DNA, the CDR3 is TGTGCCAGCTCACCAGGGCTCGGCTACGAGCAGTACTTC. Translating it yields CASSPGLGYEQYF. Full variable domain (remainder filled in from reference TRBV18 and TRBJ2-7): NAGVMQNPRHLVRRRGQEARLRCSPMKGHSHVYWYRQLPEEGLKFMVYLQKENIIDESGMPKERFSAEFPKEGPSILRIQQVVRGDSAAYFCASSPGLGYEQYFGPGTRLTVT.

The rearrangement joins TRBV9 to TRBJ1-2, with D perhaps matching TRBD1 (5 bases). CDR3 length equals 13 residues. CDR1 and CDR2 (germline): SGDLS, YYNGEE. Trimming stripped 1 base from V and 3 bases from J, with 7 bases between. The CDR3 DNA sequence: TGTGCCAGCAGCGTACGGGGGGACTATGGCTACACCTTC. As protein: CASSVRGDYGYTF.

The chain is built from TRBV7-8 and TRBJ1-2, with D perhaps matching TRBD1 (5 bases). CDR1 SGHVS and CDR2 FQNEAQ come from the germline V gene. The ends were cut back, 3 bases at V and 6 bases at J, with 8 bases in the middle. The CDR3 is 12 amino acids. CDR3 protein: CASSFGGNGYTF. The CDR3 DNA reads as TGTGCCAGCAGCTTTGGGGGGAATGGCTACACCTTC.

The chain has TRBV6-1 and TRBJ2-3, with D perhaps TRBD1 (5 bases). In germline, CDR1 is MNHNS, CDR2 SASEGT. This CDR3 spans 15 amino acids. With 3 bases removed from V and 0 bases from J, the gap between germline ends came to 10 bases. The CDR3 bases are TGTGCCAGCAGTGAGGGGCTGTCTAGCACAGATACGCAGTATTTT. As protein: CASSEGLSSTDTQYF.

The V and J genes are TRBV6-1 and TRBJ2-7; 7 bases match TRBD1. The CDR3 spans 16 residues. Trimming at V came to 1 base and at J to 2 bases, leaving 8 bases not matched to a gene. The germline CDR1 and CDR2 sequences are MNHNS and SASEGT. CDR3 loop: CASSEETGTATYEQYF. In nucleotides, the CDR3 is TGTGCCAGCAGTGAAGAGACCGGGACAGCGACCTACGAGCAGTACTTC.

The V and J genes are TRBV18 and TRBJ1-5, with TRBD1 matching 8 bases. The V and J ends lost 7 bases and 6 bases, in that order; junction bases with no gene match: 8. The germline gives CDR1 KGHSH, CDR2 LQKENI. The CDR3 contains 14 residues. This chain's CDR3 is CASFPTGTGQPQHF. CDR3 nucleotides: TGTGCCAGCTTTCCGACAGGGACAGGTCAGCCCCAGCATTTT.

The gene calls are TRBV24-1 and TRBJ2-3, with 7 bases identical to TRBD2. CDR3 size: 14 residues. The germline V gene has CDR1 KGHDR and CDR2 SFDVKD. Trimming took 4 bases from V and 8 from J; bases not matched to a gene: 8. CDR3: CATSDVTGRGTQYF. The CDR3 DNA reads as TGTGCCACCAGTGACGTTACGGGGAGGGGTACGCAGTATTTT.

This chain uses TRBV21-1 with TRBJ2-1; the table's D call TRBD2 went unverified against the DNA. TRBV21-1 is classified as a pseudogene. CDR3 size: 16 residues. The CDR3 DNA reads TGTGCCAGCCCCTTGAGGGGGGGGCGCGGCTACAATGAGCAGTTCTTC. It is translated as CASPLRGGRGYNEQFF.

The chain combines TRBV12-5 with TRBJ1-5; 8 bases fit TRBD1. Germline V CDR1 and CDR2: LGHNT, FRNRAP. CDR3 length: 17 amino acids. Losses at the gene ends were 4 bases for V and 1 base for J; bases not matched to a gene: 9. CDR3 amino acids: CASGWTAQGGSNQPQHF. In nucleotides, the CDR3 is TGTGCTAGTGGTTGGACCGCACAGGGGGGGAGCAATCAGCCCCAGCATTTT.

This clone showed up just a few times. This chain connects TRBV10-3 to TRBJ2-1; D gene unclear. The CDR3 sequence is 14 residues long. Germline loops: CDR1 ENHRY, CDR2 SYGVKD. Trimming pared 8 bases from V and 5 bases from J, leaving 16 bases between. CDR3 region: CAIGLANRDNEQFF. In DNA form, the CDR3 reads TGTGCCATCGGCCTGGCGAATCGGGACAATGAGCAGTTCTTC.

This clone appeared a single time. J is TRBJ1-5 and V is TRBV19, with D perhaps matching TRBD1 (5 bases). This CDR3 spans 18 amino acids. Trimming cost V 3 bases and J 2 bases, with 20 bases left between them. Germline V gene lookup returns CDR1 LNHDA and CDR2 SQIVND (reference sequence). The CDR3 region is CASSIPLGRSRGNQPQHF. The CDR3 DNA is TGTGCCAGTAGTATCCCCTTGGGTAGATCCAGGGGCAATCAGCCCCAGCATTTT.

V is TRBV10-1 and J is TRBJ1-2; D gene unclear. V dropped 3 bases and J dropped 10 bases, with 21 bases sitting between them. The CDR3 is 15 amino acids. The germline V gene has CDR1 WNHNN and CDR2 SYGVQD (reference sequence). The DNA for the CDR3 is TGCGCCAGCAGTGACCCATCCCGGAGGCATTCTACCTACACCTTC. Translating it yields CASSDPSRRHSTYTF.

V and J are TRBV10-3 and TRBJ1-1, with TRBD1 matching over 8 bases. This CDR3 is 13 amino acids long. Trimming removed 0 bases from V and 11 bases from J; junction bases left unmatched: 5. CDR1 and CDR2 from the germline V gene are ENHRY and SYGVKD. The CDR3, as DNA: TGTGCCATCAGTGAGTCGCCAGGGGGCCAGGCTTTCTTT. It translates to CAISESPGGQAFF.

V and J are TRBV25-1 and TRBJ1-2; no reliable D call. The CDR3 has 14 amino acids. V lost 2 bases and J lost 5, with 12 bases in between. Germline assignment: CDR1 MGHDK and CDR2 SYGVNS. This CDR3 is CASSEIGGVYGYTF. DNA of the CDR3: TGTGCCAGCAGTGAAATAGGAGGAGTATATGGCTACACCTTC.

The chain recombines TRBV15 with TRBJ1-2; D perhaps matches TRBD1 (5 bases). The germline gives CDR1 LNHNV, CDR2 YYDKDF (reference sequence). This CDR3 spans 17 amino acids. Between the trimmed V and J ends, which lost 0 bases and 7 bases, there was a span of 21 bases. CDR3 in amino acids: CATSRDQVPRGAGGYTF. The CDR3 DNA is TGTGCCACCAGCAGAGATCAAGTCCCTAGGGGAGCGGGTGGCTACACCTTC.

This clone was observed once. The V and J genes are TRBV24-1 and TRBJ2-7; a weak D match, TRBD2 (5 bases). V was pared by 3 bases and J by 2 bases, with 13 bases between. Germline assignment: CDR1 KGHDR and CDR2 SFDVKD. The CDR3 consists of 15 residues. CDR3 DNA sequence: TGTGCCACCAGTGATCGGAGGAAGGCACCCTACGAGCAGTACTTC. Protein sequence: CATSDRRKAPYEQYF.

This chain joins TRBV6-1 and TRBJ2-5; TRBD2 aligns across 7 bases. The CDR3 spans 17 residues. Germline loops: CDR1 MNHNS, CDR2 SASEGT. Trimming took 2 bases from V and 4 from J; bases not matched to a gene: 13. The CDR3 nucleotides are TGTGCCAGCAGTGAACCCGGGGGGTCCGCAAAGGGAGAGACCCAGTACTTC. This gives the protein CASSEPGGSAKGETQYF.

CDR3 in DNA: TGTGCCAGCACTCGGGACAGGGTGGGCTACGAGCAGTACTTC. Translated: CASTRDRVGYEQYF. The V call is TRBV28, the J call TRBJ2-7, with 9 bases identical to TRBD1. Per germline, CDR1 MDHEN and CDR2 SYDVKM. The CDR3 sequence is 14 residues long. Losses at the gene ends were 7 bases for V and 3 bases for J; bases not matched to a gene: 7.

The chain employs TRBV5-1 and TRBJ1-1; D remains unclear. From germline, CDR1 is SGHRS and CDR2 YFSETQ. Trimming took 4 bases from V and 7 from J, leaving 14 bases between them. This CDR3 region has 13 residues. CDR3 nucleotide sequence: TGCGCCAGCAGCATCACCCACGGCGGTGAAGCTTTCTTT. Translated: CASSITHGGEAFF.

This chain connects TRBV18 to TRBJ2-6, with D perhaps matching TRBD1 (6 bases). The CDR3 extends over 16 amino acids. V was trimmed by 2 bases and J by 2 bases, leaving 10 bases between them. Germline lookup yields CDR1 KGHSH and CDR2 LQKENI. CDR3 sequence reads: CASSPEGVPGANVLTF. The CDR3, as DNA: TGTGCCAGCTCACCAGAGGGGGTCCCTGGGGCCAACGTCCTGACTTTC. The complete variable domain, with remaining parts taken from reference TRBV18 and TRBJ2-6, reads NAGVMQNPRHLVRRRGQEARLRCSPMKGHSHVYWYRQLPEEGLKFMVYLQKENIIDESGMPKERFSAEFPKEGPSILRIQQVVRGDSAAYFCASSPEGVPGANVLTFGAGSRLTVL.

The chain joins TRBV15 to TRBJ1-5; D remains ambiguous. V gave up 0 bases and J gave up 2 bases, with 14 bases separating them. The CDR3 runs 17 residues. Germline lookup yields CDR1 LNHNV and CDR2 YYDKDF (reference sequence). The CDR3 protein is CATSRDSYGRGNQPQHF. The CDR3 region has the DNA TGTGCCACCAGCAGAGATAGTTACGGGCGGGGCAATCAGCCCCAGCATTTT.

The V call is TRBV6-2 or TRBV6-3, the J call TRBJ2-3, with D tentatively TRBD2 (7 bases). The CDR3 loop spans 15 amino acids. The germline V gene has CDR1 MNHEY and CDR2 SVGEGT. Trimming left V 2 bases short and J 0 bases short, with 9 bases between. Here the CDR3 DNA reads TGTGCCAGCAGTTACAGCGGGACAAGCACAGATACGCAGTATTTT. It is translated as CASSYSGTSTDTQYF.

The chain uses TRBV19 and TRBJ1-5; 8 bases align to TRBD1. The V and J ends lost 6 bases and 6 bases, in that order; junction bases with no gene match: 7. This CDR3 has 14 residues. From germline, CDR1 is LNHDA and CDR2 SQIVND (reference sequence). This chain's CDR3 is CASRLQGASQPQHF. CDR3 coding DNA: TGTGCCAGTAGACTCCAGGGGGCAAGTCAGCCCCAGCATTTT.

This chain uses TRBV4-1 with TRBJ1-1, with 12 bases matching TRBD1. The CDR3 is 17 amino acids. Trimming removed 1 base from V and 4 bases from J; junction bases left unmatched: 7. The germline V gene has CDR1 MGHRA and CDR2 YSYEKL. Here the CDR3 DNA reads TGCGCCAGCAGCCAAGCCCGACGGGACAGGGGGCCCACTGAAGCTTTCTTT. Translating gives CASSQARRDRGPTEAFF.

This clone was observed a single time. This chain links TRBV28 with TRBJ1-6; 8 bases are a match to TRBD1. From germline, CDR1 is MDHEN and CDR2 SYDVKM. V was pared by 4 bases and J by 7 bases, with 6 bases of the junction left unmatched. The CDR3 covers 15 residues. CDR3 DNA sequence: TGTGCCAGCAGTTATACCAGGGGGCAAAATTCACCCCTCCACTTT. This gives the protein CASSYTRGQNSPLHF. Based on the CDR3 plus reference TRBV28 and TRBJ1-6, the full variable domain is DVKVTQSSRYLVKRTGEKVFLECVQDMDHENMFWYRQDPGLGLRLIYFSYDVKMKEKGDIPEGYSVSREKKERFSLILESASTNQTSMYLCASSYTRGQNSPLHFGNGTRLTVT.

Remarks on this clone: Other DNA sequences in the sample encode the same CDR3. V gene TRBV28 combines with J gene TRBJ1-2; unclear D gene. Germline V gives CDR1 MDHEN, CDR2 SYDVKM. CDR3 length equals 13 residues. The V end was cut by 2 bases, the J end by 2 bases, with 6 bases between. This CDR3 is CASSLQANYGYTF. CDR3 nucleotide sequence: TGTGCCAGCAGTTTACAAGCCAACTATGGCTACACCTTC.

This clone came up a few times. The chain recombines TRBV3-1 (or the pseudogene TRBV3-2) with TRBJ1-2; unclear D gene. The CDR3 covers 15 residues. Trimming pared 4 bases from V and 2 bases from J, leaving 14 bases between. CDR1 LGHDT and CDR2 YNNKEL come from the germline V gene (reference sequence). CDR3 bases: TGTGCCAGCAGCCTCGCGGCCGGAACAAACTATGGCTACACCTTC. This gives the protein CASSLAAGTNYGYTF.

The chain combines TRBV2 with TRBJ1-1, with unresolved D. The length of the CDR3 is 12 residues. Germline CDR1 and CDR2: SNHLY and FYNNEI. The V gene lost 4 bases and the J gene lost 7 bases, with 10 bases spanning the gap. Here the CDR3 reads CASSVRSNEAFF. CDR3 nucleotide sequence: TGTGCCAGCAGTGTGCGGTCGAATGAAGCTTTCTTT.

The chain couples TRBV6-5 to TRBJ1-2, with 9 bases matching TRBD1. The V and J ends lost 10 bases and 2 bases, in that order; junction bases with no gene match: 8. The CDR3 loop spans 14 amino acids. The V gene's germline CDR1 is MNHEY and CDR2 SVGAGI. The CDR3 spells CATHRDRVNYGYTF. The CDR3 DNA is TGTGCCACTCACCGGGACAGGGTAAACTATGGCTACACCTTC.

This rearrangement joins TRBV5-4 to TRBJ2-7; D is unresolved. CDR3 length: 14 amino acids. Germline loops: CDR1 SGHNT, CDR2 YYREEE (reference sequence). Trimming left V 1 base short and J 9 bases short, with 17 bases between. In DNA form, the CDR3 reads TGTGCCAGCAGCTTGAATCCCACGACCCCGGGGCAGTACTTC. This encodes CASSLNPTTPGQYF.